The 27 T cell receptor beta chains below all came from one sample that was sequenced in a study of blood T cell repertoires in COVID-19. Data came from immunoSEQ multiplex PCR; TCRdb stores just in-frame clones and leaves some out. The sample lists fewer than 250,000 clones; over 65% were seen once. Specimen: peripheral blood. Every receptor here comes from a woman between 65 and 79 years old with active or convalescent COVID-19.

The chain carries TRBV4-3 and TRBJ1-2; D not resolved. With 2 bases removed from V and 3 bases from J, the gap between germline ends came to 7 bases. Germline V gene data show CDR1 as LGHNA and CDR2 as YSLEER. The CDR3 runs to 13 residues. As DNA, the CDR3 is TGCGCCAGCAGCCAAACCTCAGACTATGGCTACACCTTC. Encoded protein: CASSQTSDYGYTF.

The CDR3 sequence is CAWSTGENEKLFF. The CDR3 DNA reads TGTGCCTGGAGTACTGGAGAAAATGAAAAACTGTTTTTT. This chain links TRBV30 with TRBJ1-4; no reliable D call. The ends were cut back, 2 bases at V and 5 bases at J, with 9 bases in the middle. Per the germline V gene, CDR1 is GTSNPN and CDR2 is SVGIG (reference sequence). CDR3 size: 13 residues.

About this clone: A read error may produce the germline difference seen at one junction end. The chain carries TRBV3-1 (or the pseudogene TRBV3-2) and TRBJ1-2, with a weak D call TRBD1 (6 bases). CDR3 length: 15 residues. Germline V CDR1 and CDR2: LGHDT, YNNKEL (reference sequence). The CDR3 spells CAGSPRQATDYGYTF. CDR3 in DNA: TGTGCCGGCAGCCCTCGACAGGCGACCGACTATGGCTACACCTTC.

The rearrangement joins TRBV2 to TRBJ1-4; 7 nucleotides align to TRBD1. V dropped 8 bases and J dropped 6; count of bases not matched to a gene: 9. The germline gives CDR1 SNHLY, CDR2 FYNNEI. The CDR3 is 14 residues long. The CDR3: CASLPGQLYEKLFF. The CDR3 region has the DNA TGTGCCAGCCTTCCGGGACAGCTATATGAAAAACTGTTTTTT.

V and J are TRBV6-5 and TRBJ2-2, with D perhaps TRBD1 (5 bases). Trimming cost V 6 bases and J 1 base, with 9 bases left between them. Germline V gene data show CDR1 as MNHEY and CDR2 as SVGAGI. The CDR3 contains 14 residues. The CDR3 DNA reads TGTGCCAGCAGGCCACAGGTGAACACCGGGGAGCTGTTTTTT. Its protein product is CASRPQVNTGELFF.

The V call is TRBV2, the J call TRBJ1-1; D may be TRBD1 (6 bases). Trimming took off 6 bases at V and 5 bases at J, with 16 bases between the two ends. Germline V gene data show CDR1 as SNHLY and CDR2 as FYNNEI. The CDR3 contains 14 residues. The CDR3 DNA reads TGTGCCAGCAGCGGACAGCTCAGAGGGACTGAAGCTTTCTTT. Its protein product is CASSGQLRGTEAFF.

V gene TRBV5-6 combines with J gene TRBJ1-2, with TRBD1 as a possible D gene (5 bases). The CDR3 runs 17 residues. V was trimmed by 4 bases and J by 3 bases, leaving 22 bases between them. Germline values: CDR1 SGHDT, CDR2 YYEEEE. CDR3 region: CASSPIPGWIGDYGYTF. The CDR3 DNA reads TGTGCCAGCAGCCCGATTCCAGGGTGGATAGGGGACTATGGCTACACCTTC.

Written as DNA, the CDR3 is TGTGCCAGCAGCTTAAGGCCTAGCGGGAACACAGATACGCAGTATTTT. Translating it yields CASSLRPSGNTDTQYF. V usage is TRBV7-8 and J usage is TRBJ2-3, with 9 bases that match TRBD2. Per the germline V gene, CDR1 is SGHVS and CDR2 is FQNEAQ. The V gene end was trimmed by 2 bases and the J gene end by 2 bases; junction bases not matched to a gene: 5. The CDR3 contains 16 residues.

This clone showed up just a few times. CDR3 DNA sequence: TGTGCCAGCAGCCCCAGGACAGGGGCGGATTCACCCCTCCACTTT. This encodes CASSPRTGADSPLHF. The gene calls are TRBV9 and TRBJ1-6, with TRBD1 identical over 9 bases. From germline, CDR1 is SGDLS and CDR2 YYNGEE. The CDR3 spans 15 residues. The V and J ends lost 4 bases and 8 bases, in that order; junction bases with no gene match: 7.

With regard to this clone: The same CDR3 also results from other DNA sequences found in this sample. The gene calls are TRBV30 and TRBJ2-7, with D tentatively TRBD2 (6 bases). This CDR3 spans 12 amino acids. Trimming cost V 0 bases and J 4 bases, with 7 bases left between them. Per germline, CDR1 GTSNPN and CDR2 SVGIG (reference sequence). The CDR3, as DNA: TGTGCCTGGAGTGTAAGCGGGTACGAGCAGTACTTC. Translated, it gives CAWSVSGYEQYF.

The chain links TRBV24-1 to TRBJ1-5; D remains ambiguous. This CDR3 has 18 amino acids. V gave up 3 bases and J gave up 2 bases, with 19 bases separating them. Germline CDR1 is KGHDR and CDR2 is SFDVKD. The CDR3 nucleotides are TGTGCCACCAGTGATCCCACATGGAATGAGGGAGGCAATCAGCCCCAGCATTTT. Its translation is CATSDPTWNEGGNQPQHF.

The J gene is TRBJ1-1, the V gene TRBV5-1; D unresolved. V was shortened by 4 bases and J by 1 base, with 11 bases between the two germline ends. In germline, CDR1 is SGHRS, CDR2 YFSETQ. CDR3 size: 14 residues. CDR3 sequence (DNA): TGCGCCAGCAGCGCTGGACTGCAGAACACTGAAGCTTTCTTT. Residues: CASSAGLQNTEAFF.

This chain uses TRBV2 with TRBJ2-2; a possible D gene is TRBD1 (6 bases). Looked up from germline, CDR1 is SNHLY and CDR2 is FYNNEI. The V end lost 5 bases, the J end lost 2 bases, and 18 bases lay between the germline ends. CDR3 length: 17 amino acids. The DNA of the CDR3 is TGTGCCAGCAGTCCGATACAGGGCCCGCTCAACACCGGGGAGCTGTTTTTT. It is translated as CASSPIQGPLNTGELFF. The variable domain in full, with the rest retrieved from reference TRBV2 and TRBJ2-2, is EPEVTQTPSHQVTQMGQEVILRCVPISNHLYFYWYRQILGQKVEFLVSFYNNEISEKSEIFDDQFSVERPDGSNFTLKIRSTKLEDSAMYFCASSPIQGPLNTGELFFGEGSRLTVL.

This clone was seen at least ten times. This sequence joins TRBV4-1 and TRBJ1-3; possibly TRBD1 for D (6 bases). The V end lost 1 base, the J end lost 0 bases, and 19 bases lay between the germline ends. CDR1 and CDR2 (germline): MGHRA, YSYEKL. The CDR3 sequence is 19 residues long. This chain's CDR3 is CASSQVIFRTANSGNTIYF. The CDR3 DNA sequence: TGCGCCAGCAGCCAAGTAATTTTTCGGACAGCGAACTCTGGAAACACCATATATTTT.

J is TRBJ1-1 and V is TRBV12-3 or TRBV12-4, with D possibly TRBD1 on 5 matching bases. With 2 bases removed from V and 11 bases from J, the gap between germline ends came to 12 bases. The CDR3 sequence is 12 residues long. In nucleotides, the CDR3 is TGTGCCAGCAGTTTATTTGTCCCAGGGGCTTTCTTT. Translation gives CASSLFVPGAFF.

V is TRBV19 and J is TRBJ2-7, with TRBD1 identical over 9 bases. The CDR3 consists of 14 residues. Trimming cost V 7 bases and J 2 bases; bases outside gene matches: 6. CDR1 and CDR2 from the germline V gene are LNHDA and SQIVND (reference sequence). The CDR3 DNA is TGTGCCAGTACCTCGACAGGGGGAGCCTACGAGCAGTACTTC. The encoded protein is CASTSTGGAYEQYF.

The chain carries TRBV5-1 and TRBJ1-6; D uncertain. The germline V and J ends were trimmed by 0 bases and 13 bases, with 14 bases remaining between them. The germline gives CDR1 SGHRS, CDR2 YFSETQ. This CDR3 has 14 amino acids. CDR3 bases: TGCGCCAGCAGCTTGGACAGCCGAAAATCGCCCCTCCACTTT. Protein product: CASSLDSRKSPLHF.

The V gene is TRBV19, the J gene TRBJ1-5; 8 bases match TRBD1. The CDR3 loop spans 14 amino acids. Germline CDR1 is LNHDA and CDR2 is SQIVND (reference sequence). Trimming at V came to 6 bases and at J to 6 bases, leaving 7 bases not matched to a gene. CDR3 coding DNA: TGTGCCAGTAGGTGGCAGGGGGCGGGTCAGCCCCAGCATTTT. It specifies CASRWQGAGQPQHF.

This rearrangement joins TRBV12-5 to TRBJ2-3, with D unclear. V gave up 11 bases and J gave up 1 base, with 10 bases separating them. Per germline, CDR1 LGHNT and CDR2 FRNRAP. There are 12 residues in the CDR3. CDR3 coding DNA: TGTGCTTCCCGGCAGGGCACAGATACGCAGTATTTT. It specifies CASRQGTDTQYF.

CDR3 bases: TGTGCCAGCTCACCACTATCAATGAGCGGAAGCACAGATACGCAGTATTTT. It encodes CASSPLSMSGSTDTQYF. V usage is TRBV18 and J usage is TRBJ2-3; TRBD2 is a possible D gene (5 bases). Germline values: CDR1 KGHSH, CDR2 LQKENI. V shed 1 base and J shed 0 bases, with 14 bases lying between them. This CDR3 contains 17 residues.

This clone appeared once. The rearrangement uses TRBV27 and TRBJ1-5, with D possibly matching TRBD1 (6 bases). Germline values: CDR1 MNHEY, CDR2 SMNVEV (reference sequence). Trimming cost V 6 bases and J 0 bases, with 18 bases left between them. CDR3 length: 17 amino acids. The CDR3 loop is CASRPRGGLNSNQPQHF. The CDR3 nucleotides are TGTGCCAGCAGGCCCCGGGGGGGGCTCAATAGCAATCAGCCCCAGCATTTT.

This clone occurred once. The V call is TRBV19, the J call TRBJ2-7, with TRBD1 identical over 8 bases. This CDR3 spans 15 amino acids. V lost 8 bases to trimming and J lost 0 bases; unmatched junction nucleotides: 9. Germline lookup yields CDR1 LNHDA and CDR2 SQIVND (reference sequence). CDR3 in amino acids: CASCSWTGSSYEQYF. CDR3 nucleotide sequence: TGTGCCAGTTGCTCTTGGACAGGGTCCTCCTACGAGCAGTACTTC.

This chain uses TRBV12-3 or TRBV12-4 with TRBJ1-2, with 7 bases matching TRBD1. The CDR3 spans 12 residues. Germline trimming cut 8 bases from V and 7 bases from J; bases unmatched to any gene: 7. The CDR3 protein is CASGRDRSGYTF. For the CDR3, the DNA is TGTGCCAGCGGTAGGGACAGAAGTGGCTACACCTTC.

The gene calls are TRBV4-2 and TRBJ2-7; D possibly corresponds to TRBD2 (5 bases). From germline, CDR1 is LGHNA and CDR2 YNFKEQ. The V end was cut by 1 base, the J end by 5 bases, with 18 bases between. This CDR3 is built from 16 residues. The CDR3 reads CASSQGVTGLVNEQYF. CDR3 coding DNA: TGTGCCAGCAGCCAAGGAGTAACGGGGTTAGTGAACGAGCAGTACTTC.

This sequence joins TRBV2 and TRBJ1-2; D gene unclear. Trimming took off 4 bases at V and 4 bases at J, with 16 bases between the two ends. There are 15 residues in the CDR3. CDR1 and CDR2 from the germline V gene are SNHLY and FYNNEI. As DNA, the CDR3 is TGTGCCAGCAGTGTTTTGGTCCAGGTATCCTATGGCTACACCTTC. Its protein is CASSVLVQVSYGYTF.

The CDR3 spells CASRGGTAVTDTQYF. The CDR3 DNA follows: TGTGCCAGCAGGGGCGGGACAGCGGTTACAGATACGCAGTATTTT. This rearrangement joins TRBV2 to TRBJ2-3; D possibly corresponds to TRBD1 (7 bases). Between the trimmed V and J ends, which lost 6 bases and 3 bases, there was a span of 16 bases. The CDR3 is 15 residues long. CDR1 and CDR2 from the germline V gene are SNHLY and FYNNEI.

This chain joins TRBV6-6 and TRBJ2-7, with a tentative D call TRBD2 (6 bases). CDR3 length: 13 residues. V dropped 6 bases and J dropped 7 bases, with 16 bases sitting between them. Germline values: CDR1 MNHNY, CDR2 SVGAGI (reference sequence). The CDR3: CASSPRERGEQYF. The CDR3, as DNA: TGTGCCAGCAGCCCCCGGGAGAGAGGGGAGCAGTACTTC.